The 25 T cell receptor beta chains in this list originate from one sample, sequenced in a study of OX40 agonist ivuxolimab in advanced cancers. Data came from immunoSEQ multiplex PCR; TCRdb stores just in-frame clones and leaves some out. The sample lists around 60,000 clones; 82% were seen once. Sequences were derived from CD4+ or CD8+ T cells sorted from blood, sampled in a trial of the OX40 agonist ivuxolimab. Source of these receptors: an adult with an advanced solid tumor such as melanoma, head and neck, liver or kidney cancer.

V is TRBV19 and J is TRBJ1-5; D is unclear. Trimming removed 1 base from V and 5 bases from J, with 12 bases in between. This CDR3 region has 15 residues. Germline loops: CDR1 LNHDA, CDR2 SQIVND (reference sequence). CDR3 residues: CASSIAGNADQPQHF. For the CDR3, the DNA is TGTGCCAGTAGTATAGCGGGGAATGCAGATCAGCCCCAGCATTTT.

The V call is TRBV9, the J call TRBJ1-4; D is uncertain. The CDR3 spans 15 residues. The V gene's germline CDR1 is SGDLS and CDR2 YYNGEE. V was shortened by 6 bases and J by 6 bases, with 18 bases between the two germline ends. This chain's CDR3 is CASTRRAGLDEKLFF. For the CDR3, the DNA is TGTGCCAGCACCCGTAGGGCGGGCTTGGATGAAAAACTGTTTTTT.

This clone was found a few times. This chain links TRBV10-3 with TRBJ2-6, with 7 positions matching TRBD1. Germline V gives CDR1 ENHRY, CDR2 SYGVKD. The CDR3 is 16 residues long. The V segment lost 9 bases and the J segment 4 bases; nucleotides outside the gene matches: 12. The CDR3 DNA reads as TGTGCCATTCCGGGACAGCCTATAGCCGGGGCCAACGTCCTGACTTTC. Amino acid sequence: CAIPGQPIAGANVLTF.

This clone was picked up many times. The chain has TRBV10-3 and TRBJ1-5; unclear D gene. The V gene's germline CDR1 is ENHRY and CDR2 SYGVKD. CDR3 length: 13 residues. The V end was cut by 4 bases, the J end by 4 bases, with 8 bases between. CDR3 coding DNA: TGTGCCATCAGTGGAGGTTTGAATCAGCCCCAGCATTTT. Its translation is CAISGGLNQPQHF.

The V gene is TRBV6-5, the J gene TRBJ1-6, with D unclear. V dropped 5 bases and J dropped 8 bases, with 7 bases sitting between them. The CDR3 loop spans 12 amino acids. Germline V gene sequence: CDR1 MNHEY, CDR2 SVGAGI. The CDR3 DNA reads TGTGCCAGCAGTGCGTTGGATTCACCCCTCCACTTT. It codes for CASSALDSPLHF.

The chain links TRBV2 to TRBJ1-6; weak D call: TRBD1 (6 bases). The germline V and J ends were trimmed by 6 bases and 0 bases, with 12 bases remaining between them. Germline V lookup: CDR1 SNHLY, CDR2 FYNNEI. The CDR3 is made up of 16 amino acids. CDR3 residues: CASRSTGSSYNSPLHF. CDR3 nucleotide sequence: TGTGCCAGCAGGAGTACAGGGAGCTCCTATAATTCACCCCTCCACTTT. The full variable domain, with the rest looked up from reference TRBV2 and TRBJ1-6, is EPEVTQTPSHQVTQMGQEVILRCVPISNHLYFYWYRQILGQKVEFLVSFYNNEISEKSEIFDDQFSVERPDGSNFTLKIRSTKLEDSAMYFCASRSTGSSYNSPLHFGNGTRLTVT.

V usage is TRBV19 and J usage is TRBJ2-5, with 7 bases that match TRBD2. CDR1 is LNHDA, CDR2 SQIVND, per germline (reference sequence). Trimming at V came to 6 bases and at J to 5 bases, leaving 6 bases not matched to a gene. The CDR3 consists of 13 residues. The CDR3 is CASRGGAAETQYF. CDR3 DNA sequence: TGTGCCAGTAGGGGAGGGGCCGCGGAGACCCAGTACTTC.

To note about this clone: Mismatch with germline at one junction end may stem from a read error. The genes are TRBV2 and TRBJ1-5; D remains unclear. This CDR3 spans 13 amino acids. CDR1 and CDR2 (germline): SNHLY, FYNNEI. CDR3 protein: CASSEFSSLHPIF. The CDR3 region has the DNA TGTGCCAGCAGTGAATTTTCGTCCTTGCATCCAATTTTT.

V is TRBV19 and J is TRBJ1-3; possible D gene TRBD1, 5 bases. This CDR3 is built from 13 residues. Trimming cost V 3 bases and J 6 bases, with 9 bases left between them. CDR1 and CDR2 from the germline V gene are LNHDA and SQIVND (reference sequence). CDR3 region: CASSITRENTIYF. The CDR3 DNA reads TGTGCCAGTAGTATCACCAGGGAAAACACCATATATTTT.

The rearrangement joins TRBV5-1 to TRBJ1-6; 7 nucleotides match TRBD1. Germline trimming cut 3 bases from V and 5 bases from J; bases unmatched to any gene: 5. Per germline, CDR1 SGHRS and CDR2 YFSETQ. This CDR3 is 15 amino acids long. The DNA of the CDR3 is TGCGCCAGCAGCTCGGACAGGCCTAATAATTCACCCCTCCACTTT. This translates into CASSSDRPNNSPLHF.

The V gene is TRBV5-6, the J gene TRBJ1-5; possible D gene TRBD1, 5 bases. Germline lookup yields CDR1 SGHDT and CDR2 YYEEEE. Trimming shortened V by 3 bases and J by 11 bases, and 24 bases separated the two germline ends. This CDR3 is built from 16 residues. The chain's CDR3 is CASSSLPRGGDGAQHF. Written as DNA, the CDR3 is TGTGCCAGCAGCTCCTTACCCCGGGGGGGGGACGGGGCCCAGCATTTT.

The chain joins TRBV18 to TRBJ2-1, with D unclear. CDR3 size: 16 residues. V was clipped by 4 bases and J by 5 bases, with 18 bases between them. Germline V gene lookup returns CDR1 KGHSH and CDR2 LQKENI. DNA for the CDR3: TGTGCCAGCTCACAGACCGATGGCAAGGCCAACAATGAGCAGTTCTTC. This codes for CASSQTDGKANNEQFF.

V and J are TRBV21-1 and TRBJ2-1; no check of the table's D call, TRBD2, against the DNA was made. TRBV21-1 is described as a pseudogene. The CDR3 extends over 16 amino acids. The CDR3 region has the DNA TGTGCCAGCAGCAAAGAGGGCGGGAGGGGGGACAATGAGCAGTTCTTC. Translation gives CASSKEGGRGDNEQFF.

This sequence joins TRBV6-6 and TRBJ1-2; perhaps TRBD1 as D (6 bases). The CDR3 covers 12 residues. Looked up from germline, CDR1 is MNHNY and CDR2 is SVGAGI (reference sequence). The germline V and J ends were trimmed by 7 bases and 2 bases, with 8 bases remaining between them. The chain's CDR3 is CASTDRNYGYTF. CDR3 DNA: TGTGCCAGCACCGACAGGAACTATGGCTACACCTTC.

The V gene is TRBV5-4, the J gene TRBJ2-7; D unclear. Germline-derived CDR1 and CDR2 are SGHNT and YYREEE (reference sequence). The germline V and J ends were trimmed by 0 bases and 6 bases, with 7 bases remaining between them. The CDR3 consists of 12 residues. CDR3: CASSLAGREQYF. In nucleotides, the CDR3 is TGTGCCAGCAGCTTGGCCGGCCGCGAGCAGTACTTC.

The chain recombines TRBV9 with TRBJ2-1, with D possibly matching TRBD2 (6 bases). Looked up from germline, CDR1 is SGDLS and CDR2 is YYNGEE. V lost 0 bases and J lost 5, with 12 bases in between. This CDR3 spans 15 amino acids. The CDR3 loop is CASSVATGLNNEQFF. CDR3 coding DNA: TGTGCCAGCAGCGTAGCTACGGGACTGAACAATGAGCAGTTCTTC.

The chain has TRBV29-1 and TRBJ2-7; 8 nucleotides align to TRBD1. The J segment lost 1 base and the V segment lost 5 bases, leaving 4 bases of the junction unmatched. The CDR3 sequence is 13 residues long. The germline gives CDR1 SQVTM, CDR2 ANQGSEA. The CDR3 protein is CSVLGQGSYEQYF. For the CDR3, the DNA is TGCAGCGTTCTTGGACAGGGTTCCTACGAGCAGTACTTC.

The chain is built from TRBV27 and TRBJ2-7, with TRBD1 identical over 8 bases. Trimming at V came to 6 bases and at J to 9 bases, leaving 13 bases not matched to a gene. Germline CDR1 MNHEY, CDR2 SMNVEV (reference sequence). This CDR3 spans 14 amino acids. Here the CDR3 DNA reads TGTGCCAGCAGGGGACAGGCGATACCTACGAGGCAGTACTTC. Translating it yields CASRGQAIPTRQYF.

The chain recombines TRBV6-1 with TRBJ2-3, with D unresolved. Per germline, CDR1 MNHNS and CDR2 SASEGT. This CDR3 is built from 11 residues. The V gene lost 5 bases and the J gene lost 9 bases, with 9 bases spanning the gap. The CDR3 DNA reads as TGTGCCAGCAGTTCCCTGGGGACGCAGTATTTT. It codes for CASSSLGTQYF.

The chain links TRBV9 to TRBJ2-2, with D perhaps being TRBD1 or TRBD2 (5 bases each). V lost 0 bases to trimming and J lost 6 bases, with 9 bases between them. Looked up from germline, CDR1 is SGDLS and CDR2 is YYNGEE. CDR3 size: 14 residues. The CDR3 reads CASSVGGFSGELFF. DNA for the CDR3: TGTGCCAGCAGCGTAGGGGGGTTCTCCGGGGAGCTGTTTTTT.

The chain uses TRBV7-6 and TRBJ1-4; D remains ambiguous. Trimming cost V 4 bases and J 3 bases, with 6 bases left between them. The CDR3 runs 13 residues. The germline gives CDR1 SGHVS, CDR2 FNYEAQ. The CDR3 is CASSSHPNEKLFF. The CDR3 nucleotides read TGTGCCAGCAGCTCCCACCCTAATGAAAAACTGTTTTTT.

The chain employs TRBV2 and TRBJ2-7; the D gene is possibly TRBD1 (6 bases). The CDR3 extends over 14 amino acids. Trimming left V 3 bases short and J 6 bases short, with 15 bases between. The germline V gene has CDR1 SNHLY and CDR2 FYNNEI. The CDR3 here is CASSDADFRGEQYF. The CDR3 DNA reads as TGTGCCAGCAGTGACGCAGACTTCAGGGGCGAGCAGTACTTC.

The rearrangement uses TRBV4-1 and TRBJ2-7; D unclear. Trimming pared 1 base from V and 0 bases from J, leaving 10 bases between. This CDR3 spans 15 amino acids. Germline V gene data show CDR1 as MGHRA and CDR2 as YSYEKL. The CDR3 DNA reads TGCGCCAGCAGCCAAGGGTCCGCCAACTCCTACGAGCAGTACTTC. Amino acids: CASSQGSANSYEQYF.

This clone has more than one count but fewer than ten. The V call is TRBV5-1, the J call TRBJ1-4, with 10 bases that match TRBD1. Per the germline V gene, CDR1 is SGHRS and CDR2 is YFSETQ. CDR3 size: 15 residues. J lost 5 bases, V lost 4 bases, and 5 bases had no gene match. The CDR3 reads CASSRGTGENEKLFF. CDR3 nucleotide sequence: TGCGCCAGCAGCCGCGGGACAGGGGAAAATGAAAAACTGTTTTTT.

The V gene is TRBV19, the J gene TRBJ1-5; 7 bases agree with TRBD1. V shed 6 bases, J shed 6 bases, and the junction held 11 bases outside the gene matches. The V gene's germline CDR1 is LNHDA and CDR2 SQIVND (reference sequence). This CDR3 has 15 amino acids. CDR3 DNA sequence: TGTGCCAGTAGGACCACAGGGGACAGTGGTCAGCCCCAGCATTTT. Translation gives CASRTTGDSGQPQHF.